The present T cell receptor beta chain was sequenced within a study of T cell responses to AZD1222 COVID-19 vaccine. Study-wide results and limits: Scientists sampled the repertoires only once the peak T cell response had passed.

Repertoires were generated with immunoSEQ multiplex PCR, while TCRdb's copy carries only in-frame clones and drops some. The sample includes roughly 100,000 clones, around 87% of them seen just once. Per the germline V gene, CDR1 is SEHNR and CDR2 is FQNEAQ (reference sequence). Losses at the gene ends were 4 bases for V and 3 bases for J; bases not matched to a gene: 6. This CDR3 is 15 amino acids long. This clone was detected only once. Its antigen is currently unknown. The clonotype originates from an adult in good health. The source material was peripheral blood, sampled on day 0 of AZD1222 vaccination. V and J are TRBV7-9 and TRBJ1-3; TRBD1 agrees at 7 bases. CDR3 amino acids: CASSSHRGDGNTIYF. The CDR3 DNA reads TGTGCCAGCAGCTCTCACAGGGGCGATGGAAACACCATATATTTT.